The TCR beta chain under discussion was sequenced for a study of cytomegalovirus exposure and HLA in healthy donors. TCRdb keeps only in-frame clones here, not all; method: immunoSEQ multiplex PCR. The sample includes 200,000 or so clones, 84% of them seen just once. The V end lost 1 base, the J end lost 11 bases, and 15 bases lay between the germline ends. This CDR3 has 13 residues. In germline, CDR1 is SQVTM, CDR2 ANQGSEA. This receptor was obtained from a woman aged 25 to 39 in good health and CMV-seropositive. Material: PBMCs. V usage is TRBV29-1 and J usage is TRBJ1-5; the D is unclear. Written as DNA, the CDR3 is TGCAGCGTTGAAGCTGGCGGGAGAGGGACCCAGCATTTT. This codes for CSVEAGGRGTQHF.